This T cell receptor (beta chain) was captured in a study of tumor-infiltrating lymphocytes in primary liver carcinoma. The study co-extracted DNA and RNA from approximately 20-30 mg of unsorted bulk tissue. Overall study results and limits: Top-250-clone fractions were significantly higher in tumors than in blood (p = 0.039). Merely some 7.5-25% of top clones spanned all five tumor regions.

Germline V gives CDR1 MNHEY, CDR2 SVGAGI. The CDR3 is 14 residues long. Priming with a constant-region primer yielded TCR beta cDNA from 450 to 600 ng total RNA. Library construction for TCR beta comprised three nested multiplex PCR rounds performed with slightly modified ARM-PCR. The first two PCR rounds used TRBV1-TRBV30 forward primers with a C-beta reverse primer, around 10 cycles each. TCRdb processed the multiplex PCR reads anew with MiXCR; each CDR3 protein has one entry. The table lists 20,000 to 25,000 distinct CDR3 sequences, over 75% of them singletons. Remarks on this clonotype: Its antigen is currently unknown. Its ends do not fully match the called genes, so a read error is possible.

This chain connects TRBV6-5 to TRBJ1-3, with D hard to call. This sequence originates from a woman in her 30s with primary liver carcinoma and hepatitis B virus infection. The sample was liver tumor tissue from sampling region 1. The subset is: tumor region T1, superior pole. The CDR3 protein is CASRLTAAGNTICF. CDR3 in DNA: TGTGCCAGCAGACTAACGGCGGCAGGAAACACCATATGTTTT.